The next 3 T cell receptor beta chains were all read from a single sample in a study of CXCR3-negative and CXCR3-positive naive CD8 T cells. Study-level findings and limits: CXCR3-positive naive cells carried more hydrophobic TRB CDR3s than CXCR3-negative naive cells did.

No antigens are known for them. Via 5' RACE with UMI labels, TRB cDNA libraries were prepared. TCRdb reprocessed the 5' RACE reads; each CDR3 protein has one entry and no DNA is given. The repertoire shows 75,000 to 100,000 distinct CDR3 sequences; the top ten hold about 1.1%. The sequenced sample consisted of naive CXCR3+ CD8+ T cells from blood. Subset given: CD45RO-CCR7+CD27+CD95- naive CD8+ T cells expressing CXCR3 (TNR3+). Source of these receptors: a human donor in good health. Some clones in this sample may be carry-over from other donors' samples.

The V call is TRBV7-9, the J call TRBJ2-5; with no DNA, the TCRdb D assignment of TRBD2 cannot be verified. This CDR3 contains 13 residues. Per the germline V gene, CDR1 is SEHNR and CDR2 is FQNEAQ (reference sequence). The CDR3 region is CASSASSGLDEYF.

The gene calls are TRBV7-6 and TRBJ2-7; TCRdb outputs TRBD1, but without DNA this stays unchecked. CDR1 SGHVS and CDR2 FNYEAQ come from the germline V gene. This CDR3 region has 13 residues. CDR3 region: CASSPPGINEQYF.

This chain links TRBV6-2 or TRBV6-3 with TRBJ2-3; without DNA, the TCRdb call of TRBD1 cannot be checked. Per germline, CDR1 MNHEY and CDR2 SVGEGT. The CDR3 loop spans 15 amino acids. CDR3 residues: CASSHLGGEGDTQYF.